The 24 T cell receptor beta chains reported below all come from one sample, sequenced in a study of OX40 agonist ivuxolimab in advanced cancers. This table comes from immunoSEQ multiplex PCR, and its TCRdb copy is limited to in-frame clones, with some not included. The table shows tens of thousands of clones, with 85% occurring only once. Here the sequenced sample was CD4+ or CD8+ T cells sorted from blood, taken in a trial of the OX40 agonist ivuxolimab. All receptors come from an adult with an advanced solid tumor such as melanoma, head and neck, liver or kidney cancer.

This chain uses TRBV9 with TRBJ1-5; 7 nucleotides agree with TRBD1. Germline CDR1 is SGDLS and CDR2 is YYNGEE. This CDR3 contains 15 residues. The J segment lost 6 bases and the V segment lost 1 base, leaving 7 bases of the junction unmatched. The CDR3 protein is CASSVRQGISQPQHF. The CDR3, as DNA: TGTGCCAGCAGCGTACGACAGGGTATAAGTCAGCCCCAGCATTTT.

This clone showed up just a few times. Here the CDR3 DNA reads TGCGCCAGCAGCTTGGGGACAGGGGTAATCTACGAGCAGTACTTC. It is translated as CASSLGTGVIYEQYF. This chain links TRBV5-1 with TRBJ2-7, with TRBD1 matching 9 bases. CDR3 length equals 15 residues. Per germline, CDR1 SGHRS and CDR2 YFSETQ. With V trimmed by 0 bases and J by 3 bases, 4 bases remained unmatched.

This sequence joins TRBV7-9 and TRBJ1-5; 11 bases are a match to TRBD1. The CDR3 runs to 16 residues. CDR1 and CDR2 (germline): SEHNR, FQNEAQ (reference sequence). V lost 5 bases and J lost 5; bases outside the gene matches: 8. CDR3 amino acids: CASSPGGDRGYQPQHF. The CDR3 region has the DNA TGTGCCAGCAGCCCTGGGGGGGACAGGGGGTATCAGCCCCAGCATTTT.

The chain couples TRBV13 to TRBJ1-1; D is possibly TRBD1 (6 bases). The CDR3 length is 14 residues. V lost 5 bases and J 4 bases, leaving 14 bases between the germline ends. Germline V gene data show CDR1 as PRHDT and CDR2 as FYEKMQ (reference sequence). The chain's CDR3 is CASSIRQATTEAFF. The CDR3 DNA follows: TGTGCCAGCAGCATAAGACAGGCGACCACTGAAGCTTTCTTT.

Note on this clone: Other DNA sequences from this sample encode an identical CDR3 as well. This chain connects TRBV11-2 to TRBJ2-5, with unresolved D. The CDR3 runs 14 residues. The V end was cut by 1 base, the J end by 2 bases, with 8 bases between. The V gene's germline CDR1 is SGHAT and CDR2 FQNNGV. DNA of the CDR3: TGTGCCAGCAGCTTAGGCACAGCGCAAGAGACCCAGTACTTC. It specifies CASSLGTAQETQYF.

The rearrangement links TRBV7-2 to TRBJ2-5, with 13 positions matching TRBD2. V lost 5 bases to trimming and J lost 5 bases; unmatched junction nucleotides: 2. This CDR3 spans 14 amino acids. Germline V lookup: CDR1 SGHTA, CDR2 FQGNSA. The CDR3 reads CASSLTSGRETQYF. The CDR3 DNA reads TGTGCCAGCAGCCTGACTAGCGGGAGGGAGACCCAGTACTTC.

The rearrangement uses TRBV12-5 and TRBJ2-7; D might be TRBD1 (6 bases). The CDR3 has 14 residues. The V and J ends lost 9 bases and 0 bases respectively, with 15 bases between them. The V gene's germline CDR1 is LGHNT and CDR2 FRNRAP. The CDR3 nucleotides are TGTGCTAGCGCGACAGGAACCCACTCCTACGAGCAGTACTTC. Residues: CASATGTHSYEQYF.

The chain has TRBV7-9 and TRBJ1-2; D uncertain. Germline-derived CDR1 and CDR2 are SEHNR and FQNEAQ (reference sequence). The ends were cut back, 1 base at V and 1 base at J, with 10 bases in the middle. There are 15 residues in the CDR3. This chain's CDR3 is CASSLDLSGNYGYTF. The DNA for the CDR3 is TGTGCCAGCAGCTTAGACCTCTCGGGTAACTATGGCTACACCTTC.

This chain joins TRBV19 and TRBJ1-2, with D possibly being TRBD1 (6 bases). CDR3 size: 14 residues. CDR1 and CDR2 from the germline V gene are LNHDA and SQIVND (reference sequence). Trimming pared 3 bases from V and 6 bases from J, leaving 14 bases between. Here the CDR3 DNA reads TGTGCCAGTAGTATTTCCGGGGGCTCGGATGGCTACACCTTC. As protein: CASSISGGSDGYTF. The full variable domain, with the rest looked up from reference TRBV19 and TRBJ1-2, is DGGITQSPKYLFRKEGQNVTLSCEQNLNHDAMYWYRQDPGQGLRLIYYSQIVNDFQKGDIAEGYSVSREKKESFPLTVTSAQKNPTAFYLCASSISGGSDGYTFGSGTRLTVV.

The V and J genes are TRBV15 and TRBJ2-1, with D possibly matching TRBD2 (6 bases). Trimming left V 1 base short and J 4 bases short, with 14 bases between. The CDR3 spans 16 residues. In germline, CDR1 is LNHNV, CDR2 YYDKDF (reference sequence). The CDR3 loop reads CATSRGGDSPYNEQFF. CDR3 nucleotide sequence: TGTGCCACCAGCAGAGGGGGGGATTCCCCTTACAATGAGCAGTTCTTC.

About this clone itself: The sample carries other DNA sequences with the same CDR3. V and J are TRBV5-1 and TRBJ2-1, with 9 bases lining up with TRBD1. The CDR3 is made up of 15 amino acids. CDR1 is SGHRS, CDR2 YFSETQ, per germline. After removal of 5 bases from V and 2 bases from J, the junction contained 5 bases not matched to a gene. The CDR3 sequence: CASSPGQGTYNEQFF. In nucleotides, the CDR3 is TGCGCCAGCAGTCCAGGACAGGGGACCTACAATGAGCAGTTCTTC.

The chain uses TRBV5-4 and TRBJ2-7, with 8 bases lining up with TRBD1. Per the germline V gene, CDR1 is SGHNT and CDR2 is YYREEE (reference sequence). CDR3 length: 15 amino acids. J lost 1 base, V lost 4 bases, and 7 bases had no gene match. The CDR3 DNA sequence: TGTGCCAGCAGCCGGACAGGGTCTGGTTCCTACGAGCAGTACTTC. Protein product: CASSRTGSGSYEQYF.

The CDR3 sequence: CASSLSNLAGTGGELFF. Written as DNA, the CDR3 is TGTGCCAGCAGCTTAAGTAACCTAGCGGGAACGGGCGGGGAGCTGTTTTTT. The chain employs TRBV7-2 and TRBJ2-2; 9 bases fit TRBD2. V lost 2 bases and J lost 7; bases outside the gene matches: 11. Per the germline V gene, CDR1 is SGHTA and CDR2 is FQGNSA. This CDR3 contains 17 residues.

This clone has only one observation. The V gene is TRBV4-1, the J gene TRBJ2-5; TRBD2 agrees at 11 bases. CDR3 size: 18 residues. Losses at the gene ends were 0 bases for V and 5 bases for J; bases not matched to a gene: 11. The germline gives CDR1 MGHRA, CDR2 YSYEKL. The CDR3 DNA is TGCGCCAGCAGCCAAGATGGGGAAGTAGCGGGAGGGGATGAGACCCAGTACTTC. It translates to CASSQDGEVAGGDETQYF.

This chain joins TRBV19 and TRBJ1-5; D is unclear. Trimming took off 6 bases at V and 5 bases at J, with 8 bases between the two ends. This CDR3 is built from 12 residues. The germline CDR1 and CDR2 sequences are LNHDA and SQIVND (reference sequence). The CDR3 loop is CASRDGHQPQHF. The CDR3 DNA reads TGTGCCAGTAGGGATGGACATCAGCCCCAGCATTTT.

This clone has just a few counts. The DNA of the CDR3 is TGTGCCACCAGCAGTCAGGGGGGAGTTAACTATGGCTACACCTTC. Translated, it gives CATSSQGGVNYGYTF. V is TRBV15 and J is TRBJ1-2, with 7 bases that match TRBD1. This CDR3 has 15 residues. CDR1 is LNHNV and CDR2 is YYDKDF in the germline V gene (reference sequence). J gave up 1 base and V 3 bases, and 5 bases lay outside the gene matches.

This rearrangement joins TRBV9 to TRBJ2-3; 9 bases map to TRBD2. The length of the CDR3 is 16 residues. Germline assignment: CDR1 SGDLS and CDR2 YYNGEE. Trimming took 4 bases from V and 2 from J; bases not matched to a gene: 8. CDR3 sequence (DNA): TGTGCCAGCAGCCGGAGACTAGCGGACGACACAGATACGCAGTATTTT. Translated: CASSRRLADDTDTQYF.

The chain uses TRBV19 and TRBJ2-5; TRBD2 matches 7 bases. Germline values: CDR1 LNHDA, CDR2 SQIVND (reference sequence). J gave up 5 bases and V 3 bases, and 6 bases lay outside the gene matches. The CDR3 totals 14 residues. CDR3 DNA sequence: TGTGCCAGTAGTATCCGACCGGGAGGCGAGACCCAGTACTTC. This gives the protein CASSIRPGGETQYF.

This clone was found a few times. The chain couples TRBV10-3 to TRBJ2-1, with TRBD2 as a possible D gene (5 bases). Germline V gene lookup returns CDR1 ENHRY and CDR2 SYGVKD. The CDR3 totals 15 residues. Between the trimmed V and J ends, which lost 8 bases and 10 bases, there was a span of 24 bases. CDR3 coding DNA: TGTGCCATCGCCGTAGATTTCGGGATGCTTAGAGAGCAGTTCTTC. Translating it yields CAIAVDFGMLREQFF.

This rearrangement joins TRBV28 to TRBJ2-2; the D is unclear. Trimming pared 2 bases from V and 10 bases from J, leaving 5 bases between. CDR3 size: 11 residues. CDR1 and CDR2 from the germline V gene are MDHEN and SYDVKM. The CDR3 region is CASSLREELFF. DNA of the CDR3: TGTGCCAGCAGTTTAAGGGAGGAGCTGTTTTTT.

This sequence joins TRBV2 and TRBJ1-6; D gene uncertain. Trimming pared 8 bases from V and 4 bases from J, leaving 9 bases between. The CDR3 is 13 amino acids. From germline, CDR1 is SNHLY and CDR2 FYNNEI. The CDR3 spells CASLAGYNSPLHF. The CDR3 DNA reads TGTGCCAGCCTGGCAGGTTATAATTCACCCCTCCACTTT.

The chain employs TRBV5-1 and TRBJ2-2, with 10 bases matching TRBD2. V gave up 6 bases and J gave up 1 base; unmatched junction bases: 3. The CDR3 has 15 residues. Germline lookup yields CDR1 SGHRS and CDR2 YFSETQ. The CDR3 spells CASTRTSGNTGELFF. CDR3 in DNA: TGCGCCAGCACCCGGACTAGCGGGAACACCGGGGAGCTGTTTTTT.

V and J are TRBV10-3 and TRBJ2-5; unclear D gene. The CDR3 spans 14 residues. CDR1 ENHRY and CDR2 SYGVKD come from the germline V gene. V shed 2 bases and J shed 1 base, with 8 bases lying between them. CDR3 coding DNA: TGTGCCATCAGTGAGAGGCAGACCCAAGAGACCCAGTACTTC. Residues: CAISERQTQETQYF.

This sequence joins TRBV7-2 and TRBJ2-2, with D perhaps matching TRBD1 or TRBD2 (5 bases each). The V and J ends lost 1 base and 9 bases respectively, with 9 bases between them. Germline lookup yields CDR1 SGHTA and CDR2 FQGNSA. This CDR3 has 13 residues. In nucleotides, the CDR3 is TGTGCCAGCAGCTTAGGGGGACGCAGGGAGCTGTTTTTT. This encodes CASSLGGRRELFF.